The 20 T cell receptor beta chains below come from one sample, sequenced in a study of cytomegalovirus exposure and HLA in healthy donors. Amplification used 60 Vbeta primers and 13 Jbeta primers. Profiling relied on immunoSEQ multiplex PCR, and the TCRdb table lists in-frame clones only, not all of them. The sample includes roughly 190,000 clones, roughly three quarters of them seen just once. The sequenced material came from PBMCs. The receptors stem from a woman between 45 and 65 years old in good health and CMV-seronegative.

The chain links TRBV10-3 to TRBJ2-1; 12 bases map to TRBD1. V lost 0 bases to trimming and J lost 8 bases; unmatched junction nucleotides: 2. This CDR3 region has 15 residues. CDR1 is ENHRY, CDR2 SYGVKD, per germline. The DNA of the CDR3 is TGTGCCATCAGTGAGTCCGGGACAGGGGGCTATGAGCAGTTCTTC. This translates into CAISESGTGGYEQFF.

This clone has more than one count but fewer than ten. CDR3 nucleotides: TGTGCCAGCAGCACCGGGACAGGGGGCGGGCAGCCCCAGCATTTT. Translated, it gives CASSTGTGGGQPQHF. V and J are TRBV5-5 and TRBJ1-5, with 12 bases fitting TRBD1. V lost 4 bases and J lost 7; bases outside the gene matches: 6. This CDR3 is 15 amino acids long. Germline-derived CDR1 and CDR2 are SGHKS and YYEKEE (reference sequence).

The V and J genes are TRBV7-2 and TRBJ1-3, with TRBD1 identical over 7 bases. This CDR3 has 16 amino acids. The germline gives CDR1 SGHTA, CDR2 FQGNSA. J was trimmed by 7 bases and V by 5 bases; bases with no gene match: 14. CDR3 amino acids: CASSAKTGLGSNTIYF. The CDR3, as DNA: TGTGCCAGCAGCGCGAAGACAGGGCTTGGGAGTAACACCATATATTTT. Looking up the rest from reference TRBV7-2 and TRBJ1-3 gives the full variable domain: GAGVSQSPSNKVTEKGKDVELRCDPISGHTALYWYRQSLGQGLEFLIYFQGNSAPDKSGLPSDRFSAERTGGSVSTLTIQRTQQEDSAVYLCASSAKTGLGSNTIYFGEGSWLTVV.

This clone was observed a handful of times. The chain couples TRBV4-1 to TRBJ2-7; 7 bases are a match to TRBD2. The CDR3 runs 15 residues. Germline V gives CDR1 MGHRA, CDR2 YSYEKL. Trimming at V came to 3 bases and at J to 0 bases, leaving 5 bases not matched to a gene. The CDR3 loop is CASSQTLADSYEQYF. The CDR3 region has the DNA TGCGCCAGCAGCCAGACCCTAGCGGACTCCTACGAGCAGTACTTC.

In the case of this clone: A read error may account for a junction end that differs from germline. The V and J genes are TRBV9 and TRBJ1-6; tentatively, D is TRBD1 (6 bases). The CDR3 has 16 residues. Germline V gives CDR1 SGDLS, CDR2 YYNGEE. This CDR3 reads CTSSEDRSSYNSPLHF. The CDR3 DNA sequence: TGTACCAGCAGCGAAGACAGGAGCTCCTATAATTCACCCCTCCACTTT. Supplemented by reference TRBV9 and TRBJ1-6, the full variable domain reads DSGVTQTPKHLITATGQRVTLRCSPRSGDLSVYWYQQSLDQGLQFLIQYYNGEERAKGNILERFSAQQFPDLHSELNLSSLELGDSALYFCTSSEDRSSYNSPLHFGNGTRLTVT.

This clone came up once. This sequence joins TRBV5-1 and TRBJ2-3; perhaps TRBD2 as D (5 bases). Germline CDR1 is SGHRS and CDR2 is YFSETQ. This CDR3 region has 16 residues. V was cut by 0 bases and J by 0 bases, with 11 bases left in between. CDR3 residues: CASSLAGVASTDTQYF. The CDR3 DNA reads as TGCGCCAGCAGCTTGGCCGGGGTAGCGAGCACAGATACGCAGTATTTT.

The chain couples TRBV7-8 to TRBJ2-1; possible D gene TRBD1, 5 bases. CDR1 SGHVS and CDR2 FQNEAQ come from the germline V gene. V was pared by 5 bases and J by 7 bases, with 15 bases between. The CDR3 has 14 residues. The CDR3 is CASSLTVGVNEQFF. The CDR3 region has the DNA TGTGCCAGCAGCCTTACCGTAGGGGTTAATGAGCAGTTCTTC.

This clone came up a few times. This chain connects TRBV11-2 to TRBJ1-3; 8 bases fit TRBD1. The length of the CDR3 is 16 residues. V lost 4 bases and J lost 7; bases outside the gene matches: 12. Looked up from germline, CDR1 is SGHAT and CDR2 is FQNNGV. The CDR3, as DNA: TGTGCCAGCAGCTCCATACAAGGACAGGGTGCGAACACCATATATTTT. Amino acids: CASSSIQGQGANTIYF.

This rearrangement joins TRBV7-2 to TRBJ1-6; 8 nucleotides align to TRBD1. The CDR3 is 17 residues long. Germline V gene lookup returns CDR1 SGHTA and CDR2 FQGNSA. J lost 7 bases, V lost 1 base, and 9 bases had no gene match. The CDR3 region has the DNA TGTGCCAGCAGCTTAGTCGGACAGGGAATCGGGAATTCACCCCTCCACTTT. This translates into CASSLVGQGIGNSPLHF.

This chain uses TRBV7-2 with TRBJ1-5, with 8 bases fitting TRBD1. This CDR3 spans 16 amino acids. V lost 5 bases to trimming and J lost 7 bases; unmatched junction nucleotides: 13. Germline V gene sequence: CDR1 SGHTA, CDR2 FQGNSA. CDR3 loop: CASSPSGQVNSQPQHF. In DNA, the CDR3 is TGTGCCAGCAGCCCTTCGGGACAGGTTAATTCCCAGCCCCAGCATTTT.

This chain links TRBV5-3 with TRBJ1-2; TRBD1 matches 7 bases. TRBV5-3 is an ORF, with its function uncertain. The CDR3 has 16 residues. Trimming removed 4 bases from V and 0 bases from J; junction bases left unmatched: 9. The CDR3 is CARSRRDRDPNYGYTF. The CDR3 DNA reads TGTGCCAGAAGCCGCCGGGACAGAGATCCTAACTATGGCTACACCTTC.

This clone appeared a single time. This chain uses TRBV18 with TRBJ1-1; D gene unclear. This CDR3 is built from 13 residues. The germline V gene encodes CDR1 KGHSH and CDR2 LQKENI. The V gene lost 3 bases and the J gene lost 5 bases, with 10 bases spanning the gap. The CDR3, as DNA: TGTGCCAGCTCACCTAGCGGGGAGACTGAAGCTTTCTTT. Its translation: CASSPSGETEAFF.

A single count supports this clone. The chain employs TRBV7-3 and TRBJ2-1; D is ambiguous. V was clipped by 5 bases and J by 9 bases, with 20 bases between them. Per the germline V gene, CDR1 is SGHTA and CDR2 is FQGTGA. The CDR3 runs 15 residues. The CDR3 is CASSISPDGSREQFF. DNA for the CDR3: TGTGCCAGCAGCATAAGCCCCGACGGTAGCCGTGAGCAGTTCTTC.

A single count supports this clone. The V call is TRBV11-2, the J call TRBJ2-3; the D gene is possibly TRBD1 (6 bases). The germline V gene encodes CDR1 SGHAT and CDR2 FQNNGV. This CDR3 spans 17 amino acids. V shed 1 base and J shed 0 bases, with 14 bases lying between them. The CDR3 DNA reads as TGTGCCAGCAGCTTAGGGGTTACAGGGCACAGCACAGATACGCAGTATTTT. It translates to CASSLGVTGHSTDTQYF.

The chain has TRBV28 and TRBJ2-7; 7 bases line up with TRBD2. This CDR3 region has 14 residues. Germline V CDR1 and CDR2: MDHEN, SYDVKM. V was clipped by 3 bases and J by 2 bases; unmatched bases: 4. The CDR3 here is CASSLGGRAYEQYF. CDR3 coding DNA: TGTGCCAGCAGTTTGGGGGGGAGGGCCTACGAGCAGTACTTC.

This chain connects TRBV28 to TRBJ2-5; 11 bases line up with TRBD1. With V trimmed by 5 bases and J by 0 bases, 5 bases remained unmatched. CDR3 length: 16 residues. Germline V lookup: CDR1 MDHEN, CDR2 SYDVKM. The CDR3 DNA is TGTGCCAGCAGTATCGGGACAGGGGGGGACCAAGAGACCCAGTACTTC. This sequence encodes CASSIGTGGDQETQYF.

The chain recombines TRBV28 with TRBJ2-6, with a weak D call TRBD2 (6 bases). Trimming took 6 bases from V and 2 from J, leaving 14 bases between them. Germline values: CDR1 MDHEN, CDR2 SYDVKM. The CDR3 is 16 amino acids. The CDR3 spells CASSHNGGTGANVLTF. The CDR3 nucleotides read TGTGCCAGCAGCCACAACGGGGGAACTGGGGCCAACGTCCTGACTTTC.

The CDR3 here is CAVLTGAARFYNSPLHF. The CDR3, as DNA: TGTGCCGTTTTGACAGGGGCGGCGAGGTTCTATAATTCACCCCTCCACTTT. This sequence joins TRBV27 and TRBJ1-6; 8 nucleotides agree with TRBD1. The ends lost 11 bases at V and 3 bases at J; junction bases unmatched: 15. This CDR3 spans 17 amino acids. Germline lookup yields CDR1 MNHEY and CDR2 SMNVEV (reference sequence).

The gene calls are TRBV5-5 and TRBJ1-5, with a weak D call TRBD1 (6 bases). V lost 4 bases, J lost 6 bases, and 17 bases lay in between. Germline lookup yields CDR1 SGHKS and CDR2 YYEKEE (reference sequence). CDR3 length: 15 amino acids. The CDR3 sequence: CASSQEFGGRQPQHF. The CDR3 region has the DNA TGTGCCAGCAGCCAAGAGTTCGGGGGGCGTCAGCCCCAGCATTTT.

The V gene is TRBV4-3, the J gene TRBJ2-6; tentative D call: TRBD1 (6 bases). This CDR3 is built from 16 residues. The ends were cut back, 0 bases at V and 3 bases at J, with 9 bases in the middle. CDR1 is LGHNA and CDR2 is YSLEER in the germline V gene. The CDR3 nucleotides read TGCGCCAGCAGCCAAGATCCCAGGGGTGGGGCCAACGTCCTGACTTTC. Translating it yields CASSQDPRGGANVLTF.